One sample yielded the 6 T cell receptor beta chains listed below, sequenced in a study of cytomegalovirus exposure and HLA in healthy donors. Researchers ran the PCR with 60 Vbeta and 13 Jbeta primers. Method: immunoSEQ multiplex PCR; TCRdb's copy keeps in-frame clones and lacks some. The data contain tens of thousands of clones, roughly a tenth of them singletons. The specimen sequenced was PBMCs. The receptors here all came from a man aged 60 to 69 in good health and CMV-seropositive.

This rearrangement joins TRBV9 to TRBJ1-1; no clear D. The V end lost 0 bases, the J end lost 0 bases, and 12 bases lay between the germline ends. Germline CDR1 SGDLS, CDR2 YYNGEE. The CDR3 has 16 amino acids. CDR3 coding DNA: TGTGCCAGCAGCGTAGACGAGGTACGGGTGAACACTGAAGCTTTCTTT. Amino acids: CASSVDEVRVNTEAFF.

This clone has a handful of counts. The chain employs TRBV5-8 and TRBJ1-5, with a weak D call TRBD1 (6 bases). The CDR3 runs to 17 residues. The germline V gene has CDR1 SGHTS and CDR2 YDEGEE. Trimming cost V 2 bases and J 4 bases, with 19 bases left between them. The CDR3 sequence is CASSFPGQPWRNQPQHF. The CDR3, as DNA: TGTGCCAGCAGCTTCCCGGGACAACCATGGAGGAATCAGCCCCAGCATTTT.

The chain has TRBV13 and TRBJ1-1, with a weak D call TRBD1 (5 bases). Germline assignment: CDR1 PRHDT and CDR2 FYEKMQ (reference sequence). The CDR3 sequence is 13 residues long. V shed 4 bases and J shed 1 base, with 7 bases lying between them. Here the CDR3 reads CASSSDRNTEAFF. The CDR3 bases are TGTGCCAGCAGCTCTGACAGGAACACTGAAGCTTTCTTT.

The rearrangement uses TRBV19 and TRBJ2-1; the D is unclear. The V gene's germline CDR1 is LNHDA and CDR2 SQIVND (reference sequence). The CDR3 runs to 13 residues. V shed 2 bases and J shed 5 bases, with 7 bases lying between them. The CDR3 DNA is TGTGCCAGTAGTATATTGGTAGACAATGAGCAGTTCTTC. It translates to CASSILVDNEQFF.

The J gene is TRBJ2-3, the V gene TRBV28, with D possibly being TRBD1 (7 bases). V lost 5 bases and J 6 bases, leaving 18 bases between the germline ends. Germline loops: CDR1 MDHEN, CDR2 SYDVKM. The CDR3 is 15 amino acids. As DNA, the CDR3 is TGTGCCAGCAGTACGCGGGACAGCGAGGGTGATACGCAGTATTTT. This encodes CASSTRDSEGDTQYF.

This clone was detected only a few times. V usage is TRBV5-1 and J usage is TRBJ2-3; weak D call: TRBD2 (7 bases). Germline loops: CDR1 SGHRS, CDR2 YFSETQ. The CDR3 covers 15 residues. V shed 0 bases and J shed 6 bases, with 14 bases lying between them. The CDR3 sequence: CASSLDRGGIDTQYF. As DNA, the CDR3 is TGCGCCAGCAGCTTGGATAGGGGGGGCATTGATACGCAGTATTTT.